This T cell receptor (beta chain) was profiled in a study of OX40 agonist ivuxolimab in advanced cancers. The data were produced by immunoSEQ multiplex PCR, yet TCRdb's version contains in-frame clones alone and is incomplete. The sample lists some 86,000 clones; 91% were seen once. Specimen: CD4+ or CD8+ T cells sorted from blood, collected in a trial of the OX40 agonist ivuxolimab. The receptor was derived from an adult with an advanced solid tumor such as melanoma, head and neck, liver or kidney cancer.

The CDR3 region has the DNA TGTGCCAGCAGTTACCTGGGGTGGGGGGCTGATGGCTACACCTTC. It codes for CASSYLGWGADGYTF. This rearrangement joins TRBV6-5 to TRBJ1-2; tentative D call: TRBD1 (6 bases). Per germline, CDR1 MNHEY and CDR2 SVGAGI. The CDR3 is 15 amino acids. The V end was cut by 2 bases, the J end by 6 bases, with 16 bases between.